The 22 T cell receptor beta chains listed next were all sequenced from one sample in a study of naive and memory T cell subsets. Four PCR rounds used nested alpha and beta constant region primers plus the SP2 primer. TCRdb independently ran MiXCR on the 5' RACE reads; one entry per CDR3 protein. The profile shows some 60,000 distinct CDR3 sequences, around 8% of them singletons. A UMI-containing oligonucleotide was joined by 3' ligation to the TCR cDNA template. These receptors were taken from a female donor in good health.

This clonotype was seen many times. The chain is built from TRBV3-1 and TRBJ1-5, with no clear D. The germline gives CDR1 LGHDT, CDR2 YNNKEL (reference sequence). Trimming cost V 0 bases and J 5 bases, with 5 bases left between them. CDR3 length: 13 residues. CDR3 sequence (DNA): TGTGCCAGCAGCCAAGAATCCTATCAGCCCCAGCATTTT. It specifies CASSQESYQPQHF.

J is TRBJ2-3 and V is TRBV7-2; D unclear. Germline values: CDR1 SGHTA, CDR2 FQGNSA. V was cut by 5 bases and J by 4 bases, with 7 bases left in between. The CDR3 is 12 residues long. The CDR3 spells CASSHGSDTQYF. Here the CDR3 DNA reads TGTGCCAGCAGCCATGGGTCAGATACGCAGTATTTT.

This clonotype occurred many times. This chain uses TRBV6-6 with TRBJ2-5; D gene ambiguous. The CDR3 length is 14 residues. Deletions cut 0 bases from V and 1 base from J, with 6 bases between. Germline CDR1 is MNHNY and CDR2 is SVGAGI (reference sequence). CDR3 nucleotides: TGTGCCAGCAGTTACTCGGCCAGCCAAGAGACCCAGTACTTC. Translated, it gives CASSYSASQETQYF.

Sample share makes this clonotype medium-sized (0.01 to 0.1%). The rearrangement uses TRBV5-6 and TRBJ2-3; no definite D call. This CDR3 spans 14 amino acids. V lost 0 bases and J 2 bases, leaving 7 bases between the germline ends. Germline-derived CDR1 and CDR2 are SGHDT and YYEEEE. Here the CDR3 DNA reads TGTGCCAGCAGCTTGGGGGCTCACACAGATACGCAGTATTTT. Protein product: CASSLGAHTDTQYF.

This clonotype was counted many times. V gene TRBV12-5 combines with J gene TRBJ1-5; 9 bases are shared with TRBD1. This CDR3 has 15 residues. V was pared by 6 bases and J by 7 bases, with 10 bases of the junction left unmatched. Looked up from germline, CDR1 is LGHNT and CDR2 is FRNRAP. CDR3 in amino acids: CASGLHGTGSQPQHF. In DNA, the CDR3 is TGTGCTAGTGGCTTGCATGGGACAGGGTCGCAGCCCCAGCATTTT.

On this clonotype: A much more abundant neighbour one base away suggests this may be a read error. The genes are TRBV5-4 and TRBJ2-6, with 9 bases matching TRBD1. The CDR3 contains 18 residues. Germline CDR1 and CDR2: SGHNT and YYREEE (reference sequence). CDR3 loop: CAGSLGRDRAAGANVLTF. Written as DNA, the CDR3 is TGTGCCGGCAGCTTGGGACGGGACAGGGCGGCTGGGGCCAACGTCCTGACTTTC.

The gene calls are TRBV29-1 and TRBJ1-5, with a possible D match to TRBD1 (5 bases). Germline V gene data show CDR1 as SQVTM and CDR2 as ANQGSEA. The CDR3 totals 12 residues. Trimming pared 4 bases from V and 11 bases from J, leaving 15 bases between. The CDR3 is CSVASGAGAQHF. The CDR3 DNA follows: TGCAGCGTTGCAAGTGGGGCAGGAGCCCAGCATTTT.

This clonotype was detected only a few times. The J gene is TRBJ2-7, the V gene TRBV28; D remains unclear. Trimming took off 3 bases at V and 3 bases at J, with 6 bases between the two ends. The CDR3 is made up of 12 amino acids. Germline loops: CDR1 MDHEN, CDR2 SYDVKM. CDR3 protein: CASSFQNYEQYF. The CDR3 DNA reads TGTGCCAGCAGTTTTCAGAACTACGAGCAGTACTTC.

This clonotype appeared many times. This sequence joins TRBV20-1 and TRBJ1-5, with D possibly being TRBD1 (5 bases). The V end lost 6 bases, the J end lost 4 bases, and 19 bases lay between the germline ends. This CDR3 has 15 residues. Germline V gene data show CDR1 as DFQATT and CDR2 as SNEGSKA (reference sequence). The CDR3 region has the DNA TGCAGTGCAAGTGGGGGAGGACGTGCTAATCAGCCCCAGCATTTT. It is translated as CSASGGGRANQPQHF.

This chain links TRBV7-8 with TRBJ2-3, with D perhaps TRBD2 (6 bases). The germline CDR1 and CDR2 sequences are SGHVS and FQNEAQ. V lost 3 bases and J lost 0, with 22 bases in between. The CDR3 has 19 amino acids. The DNA of the CDR3 is TGTGCCAGCAGCTTTAGGTCGATCGCGTCGGGGACTAGCACAGATACGCAGTATTTT. Encoded protein: CASSFRSIASGTSTDTQYF.

This clonotype was recorded many times. The chain carries TRBV29-1 and TRBJ2-1; 12 nucleotides match TRBD2. Trimming cost V 2 bases and J 9 bases; bases outside gene matches: 8. The germline CDR1 and CDR2 sequences are SQVTM and ANQGSEA. The CDR3 covers 15 residues. The CDR3 DNA sequence: TGCAGCGTTGAACTAGCGGGGGGGCTGGCCGTTGAGCAGTTCTTC. Translated, it gives CSVELAGGLAVEQFF.

In its sample, this clonotype was seen a few times. A read error is possible here, since a much larger clone lies one base away. The rearrangement uses TRBV5-6 and TRBJ1-5; D is perhaps TRBD1 (5 bases). Germline V gives CDR1 SGHDT, CDR2 YYEEEE. The CDR3 consists of 14 residues. The CDR3 region is CVSSRRGGNQPQHF. CDR3 nucleotide sequence: TGTGTCAGCAGCCGCCGGGGGGGCAATCAGCCCCAGCATTTT. Full variable domain (missing parts from reference TRBV5-6 and TRBJ1-5): DAGVTQSPTHLIKTRGQQVTLRCSPKSGHDTVSWYQQALGQGPQFIFQYYEEEERQRGNFPDRFSGHQFPNYSSELNVNALLLGDSALYLCVSSRRGGNQPQHFGDGTRLSIL.

This clonotype occurred a few times. V and J are TRBV12-3 or TRBV12-4 and TRBJ1-1; D might be TRBD1 (5 bases). Trimming cost V 7 bases and J 6 bases, with 12 bases left between them. This CDR3 is 12 amino acids long. This CDR3 reads CASISDISEAFF. In nucleotides, the CDR3 is TGTGCCAGCATTTCGGACATCTCTGAAGCTTTCTTT.

This chain joins TRBV6-2 or TRBV6-3 and TRBJ2-7; D possibly corresponds to TRBD2 (5 bases). This CDR3 is built from 12 residues. V lost 5 bases to trimming and J lost 6 bases, with 11 bases between them. Germline V gene sequence: CDR1 MNHEY, CDR2 SVGEGT. The CDR3 sequence: CASSLRESEQYF. CDR3 bases: TGTGCCAGCAGTCTCCGGGAATCCGAGCAGTACTTC.

This rearrangement joins TRBV20-1 to TRBJ1-1; D gene uncertain. The CDR3 sequence is 12 residues long. Germline V CDR1 and CDR2: DFQATT, SNEGSKA (reference sequence). Trimming stripped 4 bases from V and 4 bases from J, with 10 bases between. CDR3 region: CSATTLLTEAFF. The CDR3 region has the DNA TGCAGTGCTACGACATTGCTCACTGAAGCTTTCTTT.

The sample holds a few counts of this clonotype. The V gene is TRBV25-1, the J gene TRBJ1-2; weak D call: TRBD1 (5 bases). Trimming pared 3 bases from V and 2 bases from J, leaving 7 bases between. This CDR3 has 13 residues. Per the germline V gene, CDR1 is MGHDK and CDR2 is SYGVNS. CDR3 amino acids: CASSEGLNYGYTF. The CDR3 nucleotides read TGTGCCAGCAGTGAGGGACTAAACTATGGCTACACCTTC.

Ten or more counts support this clonotype. J is TRBJ1-2 and V is TRBV27; 7 nucleotides line up with TRBD1. Germline V gene lookup returns CDR1 MNHEY and CDR2 SMNVEV (reference sequence). With V trimmed by 6 bases and J by 4 bases, 11 bases remained unmatched. The CDR3 is made up of 15 amino acids. The CDR3 bases are TGTGCCAGCAGGATACAGGGGTCCCCCGTCTATGGCTACACCTTC. This translates into CASRIQGSPVYGYTF.

This clonotype was seen a few times. V gene TRBV6-6 combines with J gene TRBJ1-2; maybe TRBD1 (5 bases). Germline V gives CDR1 MNHNY, CDR2 SVGAGI (reference sequence). V lost 2 bases to trimming and J lost 0 bases, with 10 bases between them. This CDR3 has 15 residues. The CDR3 sequence is CASSYPGQANYGYTF. The CDR3 DNA sequence: TGTGCCAGCAGTTACCCCGGACAAGCTAACTATGGCTACACCTTC.

Many counts were recorded for this clonotype. The chain is built from TRBV5-1 and TRBJ1-1; 11 bases are a match to TRBD1. The CDR3 is 16 residues long. Germline V gene lookup returns CDR1 SGHRS and CDR2 YFSETQ. V lost 4 bases and J lost 4; bases outside the gene matches: 9. CDR3 sequence reads: CASSPRDRGSTTEAFF. In nucleotides, the CDR3 is TGCGCCAGCAGCCCAAGGGACAGGGGGTCCACCACTGAAGCTTTCTTT.

This clonotype was recorded at least ten times. DNA of the CDR3: TGTGCCAGCAGTTTCTCTCAGGGTCCCAACCTCGGGTTCTTC. It encodes CASSFSQGPNLGFF. This chain uses TRBV12-3 or TRBV12-4 with TRBJ2-1, with a tentative D call TRBD1 (5 bases). CDR3 length equals 14 residues. The ends were cut back, 3 bases at V and 15 bases at J, with 21 bases in the middle.

This clonotype was seen repeatedly, ten times or more. V is TRBV5-4 and J is TRBJ1-4; D perhaps matches TRBD1 (5 bases). CDR3 length equals 15 residues. CDR1 and CDR2 (germline): SGHNT, YYREEE (reference sequence). Trimming shortened V by 4 bases and J by 5 bases, and 15 bases separated the two germline ends. The CDR3 DNA sequence: TGTGCCAGCAGCCCCTATCCAGGGCTAAATGAAAAACTGTTTTTT. Protein: CASSPYPGLNEKLFF.

The genes are TRBV3-1 and TRBJ2-1; no clear D gene. Germline V CDR1 and CDR2: LGHDT, YNNKEL (reference sequence). CDR3 size: 12 residues. Trimming left V 1 base short and J 6 bases short, with 4 bases between. Here the CDR3 reads CASSQARNEQFF. The DNA for the CDR3 is TGTGCCAGCAGCCAAGCCCGCAATGAGCAGTTCTTC.